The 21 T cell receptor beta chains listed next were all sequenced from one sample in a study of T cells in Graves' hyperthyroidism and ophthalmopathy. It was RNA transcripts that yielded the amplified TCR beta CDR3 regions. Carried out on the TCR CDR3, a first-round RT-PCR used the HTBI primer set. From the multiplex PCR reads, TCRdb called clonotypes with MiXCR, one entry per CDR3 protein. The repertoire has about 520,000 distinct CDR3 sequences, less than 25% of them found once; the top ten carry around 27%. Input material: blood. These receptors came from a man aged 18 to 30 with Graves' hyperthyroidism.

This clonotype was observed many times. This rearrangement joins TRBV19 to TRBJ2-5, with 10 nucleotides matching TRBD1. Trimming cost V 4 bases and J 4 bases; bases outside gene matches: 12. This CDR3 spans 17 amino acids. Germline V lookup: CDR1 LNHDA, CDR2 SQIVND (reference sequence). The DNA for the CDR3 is TGTGCCAGTAGTACGGGACAGGGGCCCCTAGGAGGAGAGACCCAGTACTTC. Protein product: CASSTGQGPLGGETQYF. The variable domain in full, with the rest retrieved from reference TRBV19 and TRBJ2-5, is DGGITQSPKYLFRKEGQNVTLSCEQNLNHDAMYWYRQDPGQGLRLIYYSQIVNDFQKGDIAEGYSVSREKKESFPLTVTSAQKNPTAFYLCASSTGQGPLGGETQYFGPGTRLLVL.

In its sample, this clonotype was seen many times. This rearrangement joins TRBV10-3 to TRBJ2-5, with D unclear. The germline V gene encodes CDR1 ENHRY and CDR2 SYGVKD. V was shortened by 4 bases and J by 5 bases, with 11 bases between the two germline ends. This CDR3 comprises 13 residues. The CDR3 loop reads CAISGSELETQYF. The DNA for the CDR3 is TGTGCCATCAGTGGATCAGAGTTGGAGACCCAGTACTTC.

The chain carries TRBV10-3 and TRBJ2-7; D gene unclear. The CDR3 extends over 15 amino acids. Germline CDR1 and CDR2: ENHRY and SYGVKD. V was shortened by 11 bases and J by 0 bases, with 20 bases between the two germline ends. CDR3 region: CASTPLGLSSYEQYF. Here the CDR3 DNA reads TGTGCCTCCACTCCACTGGGCCTGAGCTCCTACGAGCAGTACTTC.

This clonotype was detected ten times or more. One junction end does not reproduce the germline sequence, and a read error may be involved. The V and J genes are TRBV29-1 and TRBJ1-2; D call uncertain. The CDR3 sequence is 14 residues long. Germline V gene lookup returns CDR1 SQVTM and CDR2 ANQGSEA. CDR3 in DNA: TGCAACGTTGAAGTGCGGACCGTAAACTATGGCTACACCTTC. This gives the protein CNVEVRTVNYGYTF.

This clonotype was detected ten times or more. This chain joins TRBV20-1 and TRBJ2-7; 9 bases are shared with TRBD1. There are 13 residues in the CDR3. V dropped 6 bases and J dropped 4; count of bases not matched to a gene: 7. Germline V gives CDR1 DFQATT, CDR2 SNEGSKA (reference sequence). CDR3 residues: CSARGQGKYEQYF. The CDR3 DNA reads TGCAGTGCCCGAGGACAGGGGAAGTACGAGCAGTACTTC.

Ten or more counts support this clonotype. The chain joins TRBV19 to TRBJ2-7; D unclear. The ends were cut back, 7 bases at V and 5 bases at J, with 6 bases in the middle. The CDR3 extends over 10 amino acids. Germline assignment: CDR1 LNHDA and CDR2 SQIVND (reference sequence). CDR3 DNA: TGTGCCAGTATCCTCCACGAGCAGTACTTC. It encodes CASILHEQYF.

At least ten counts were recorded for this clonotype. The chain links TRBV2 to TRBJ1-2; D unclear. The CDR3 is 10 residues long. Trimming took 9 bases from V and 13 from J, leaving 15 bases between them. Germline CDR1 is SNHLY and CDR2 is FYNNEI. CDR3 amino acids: CASISGWTTF. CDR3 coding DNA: TGTGCCAGTATCTCGGGGTGGACCACCTTC.

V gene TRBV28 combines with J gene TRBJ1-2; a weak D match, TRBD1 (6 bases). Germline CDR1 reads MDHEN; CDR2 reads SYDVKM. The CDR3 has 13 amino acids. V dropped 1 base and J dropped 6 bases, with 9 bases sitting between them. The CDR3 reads CASSLSYRDGYTF. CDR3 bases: TGTGCCAGCAGTTTATCCTACAGGGATGGCTACACCTTC.

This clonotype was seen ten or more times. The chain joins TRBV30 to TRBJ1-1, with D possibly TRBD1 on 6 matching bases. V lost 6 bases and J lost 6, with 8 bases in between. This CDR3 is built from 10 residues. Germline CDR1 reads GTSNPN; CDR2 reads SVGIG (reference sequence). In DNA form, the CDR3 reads TGTGCCTGCAGGGGCTCTGAAGCTTTCTTT. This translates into CACRGSEAFF.

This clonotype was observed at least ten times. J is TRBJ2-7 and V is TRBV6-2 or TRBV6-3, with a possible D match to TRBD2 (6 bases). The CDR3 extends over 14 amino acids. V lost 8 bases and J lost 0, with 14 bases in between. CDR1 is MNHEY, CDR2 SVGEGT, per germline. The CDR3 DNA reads TGTGCCAGCGAGGGACTCGCGAGCTCCTACGAGCAGTACTTC. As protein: CASEGLASSYEQYF.

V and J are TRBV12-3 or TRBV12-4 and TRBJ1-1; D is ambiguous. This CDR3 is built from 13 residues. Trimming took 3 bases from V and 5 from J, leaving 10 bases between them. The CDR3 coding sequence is TGTGCCAGCAGTTTTCTCCCCCATACTGAAGCTTTCTTT. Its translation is CASSFLPHTEAFF.

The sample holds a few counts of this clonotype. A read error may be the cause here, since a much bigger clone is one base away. The CDR3 DNA reads TGTGCCTGCAGTCCGCGATATAGCAATCAGCCCCAGCATTTT. Residues: CACSPRYSNQPQHF. The chain links TRBV28 to TRBJ1-5; D uncertain. CDR3 length: 14 amino acids. CDR1 is MDHEN, CDR2 SYDVKM, per germline.

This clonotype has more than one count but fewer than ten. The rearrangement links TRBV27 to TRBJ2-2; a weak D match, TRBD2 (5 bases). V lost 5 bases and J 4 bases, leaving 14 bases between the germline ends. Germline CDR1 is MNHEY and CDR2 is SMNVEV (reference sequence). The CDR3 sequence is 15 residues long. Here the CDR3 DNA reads TGTGCCAGCAGTGCCATGTCGGGGTTCACCGGGGAGCTGTTTTTT. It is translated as CASSAMSGFTGELFF.

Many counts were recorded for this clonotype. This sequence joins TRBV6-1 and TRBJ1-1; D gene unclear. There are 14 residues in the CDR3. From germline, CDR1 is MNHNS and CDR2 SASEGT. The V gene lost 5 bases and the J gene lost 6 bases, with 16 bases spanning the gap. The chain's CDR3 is CASSRAARGAEAFF. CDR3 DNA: TGTGCCAGCAGTAGGGCGGCGAGAGGCGCTGAAGCTTTCTTT.

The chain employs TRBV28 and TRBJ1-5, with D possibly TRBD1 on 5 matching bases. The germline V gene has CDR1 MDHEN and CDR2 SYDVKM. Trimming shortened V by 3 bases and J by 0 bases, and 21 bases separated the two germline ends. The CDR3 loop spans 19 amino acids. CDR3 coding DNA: TGTGCCAGCAGTTTCGGGAAGGGACGAAGACGCGATAGCAATCAGCCCCAGCATTTT. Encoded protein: CASSFGKGRRRDSNQPQHF.

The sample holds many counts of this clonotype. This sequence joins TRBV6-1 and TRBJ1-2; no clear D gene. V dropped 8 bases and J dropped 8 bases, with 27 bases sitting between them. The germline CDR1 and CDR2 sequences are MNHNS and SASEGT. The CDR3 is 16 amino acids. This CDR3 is CASSASTSGPLKGYTF. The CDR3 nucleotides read TGTGCCAGCTCCGCCAGTACATCCGGGCCCCTCAAGGGCTACACCTTC.

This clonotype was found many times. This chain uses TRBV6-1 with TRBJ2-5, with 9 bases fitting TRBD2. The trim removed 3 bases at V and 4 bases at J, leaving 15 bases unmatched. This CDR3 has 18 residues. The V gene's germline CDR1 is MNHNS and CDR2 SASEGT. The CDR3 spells CASSDLGRIAGGRETQYF. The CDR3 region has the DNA TGTGCCAGCAGTGATCTAGGACGTATCGCGGGGGGGCGAGAGACCCAGTACTTC.

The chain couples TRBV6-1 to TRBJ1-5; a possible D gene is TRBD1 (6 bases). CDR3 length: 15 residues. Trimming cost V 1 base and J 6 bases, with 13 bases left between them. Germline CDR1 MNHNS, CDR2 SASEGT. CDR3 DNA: TGTGCCAGCAGTGAAGTGCCGGGGGGCGGTCAGCCCCAGCATTTT. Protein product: CASSEVPGGGQPQHF.

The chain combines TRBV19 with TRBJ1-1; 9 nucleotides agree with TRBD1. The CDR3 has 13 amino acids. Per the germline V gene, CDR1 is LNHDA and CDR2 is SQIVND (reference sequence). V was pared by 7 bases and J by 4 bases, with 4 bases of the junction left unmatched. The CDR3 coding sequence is TGTGCCAGTATCGGGACAGGGACCACTGAAGCTTTCTTT. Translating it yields CASIGTGTTEAFF.

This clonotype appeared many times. The CDR3 DNA sequence: TGTGCCAGCAGTTTAGCGGGGGATGGGACTGACACTGAAGCTTTCTTT. As protein: CASSLAGDGTDTEAFF. The V gene is TRBV12-3 or TRBV12-4, the J gene TRBJ1-1; D possibly corresponds to TRBD1 (5 bases). The CDR3 length is 16 residues. V lost 0 bases to trimming and J lost 3 bases, with 14 bases between them.

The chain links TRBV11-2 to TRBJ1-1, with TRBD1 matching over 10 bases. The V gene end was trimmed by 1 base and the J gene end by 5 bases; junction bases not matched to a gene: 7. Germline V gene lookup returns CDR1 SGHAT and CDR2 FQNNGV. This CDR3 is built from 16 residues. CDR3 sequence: CASSLGQGARVTEAFF. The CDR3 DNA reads TGTGCCAGCAGCTTAGGACAGGGGGCAAGGGTTACTGAAGCTTTCTTT.